The 18 T cell receptor beta chains in this list originate from one sample, sequenced in a study of somatic mutations in cytotoxic T cells in rheumatoid arthritis. Method: immunoSEQ multiplex PCR; TCRdb's copy keeps in-frame clones and lacks some. The data hold some 4,200 clones, with roughly three quarters observed a single time. The sequenced sample consisted of CD8+ T cells sorted from blood. The source is an adult with rheumatoid arthritis.

The chain recombines TRBV13 with TRBJ2-2; weak D call: TRBD1 (6 bases). This CDR3 comprises 18 residues. From germline, CDR1 is PRHDT and CDR2 FYEKMQ (reference sequence). Trimming removed 1 base at V and 0 bases at J, with 15 bases between. CDR3 DNA sequence: TGTGCCAGCAGCTTAGCCGCAGGGGCCCGGGCGAACACCGGGGAGCTGTTTTTT. This encodes CASSLAAGARANTGELFF. Full variable domain (missing parts from reference TRBV13 and TRBJ2-2): AAGVIQSPRHLIKEKRETATLKCYPIPRHDTVYWYQQGPGQDPQFLISFYEKMQSDKGSIPDRFSAQQFSDYHSELNMSSLELGDSALYFCASSLAAGARANTGELFFGEGSRLTVL.

The chain joins TRBV7-8 to TRBJ1-2; TRBD1 is a possible D gene (6 bases). CDR3 length: 18 residues. The germline CDR1 and CDR2 sequences are SGHVS and FQNEAQ. The V and J ends lost 2 bases and 4 bases respectively, with 23 bases between them. CDR3 bases: TGTGCCAGCAGCTTAAGGGTCGGGCCAGGGGTCCTCGGCTATGGCTACACCTTC. This translates into CASSLRVGPGVLGYGYTF.

V usage is TRBV7-6 and J usage is TRBJ2-2, with 14 bases lining up with TRBD2. CDR1 is SGHVS and CDR2 is FNYEAQ in the germline V gene. The V segment lost 5 bases and the J segment 7 bases; nucleotides outside the gene matches: 6. The length of the CDR3 is 16 residues. The CDR3 DNA follows: TGTGCCAGCAGCCCTGGACTAGCGGGGGGCCACGGGGAGCTGTTTTTT. It codes for CASSPGLAGGHGELFF.

The chain links TRBV2 to TRBJ1-2; D may be TRBD1 (5 bases). Trimming removed 4 bases at V and 5 bases at J, with 14 bases between. The CDR3 is 14 residues long. CDR1 and CDR2 (germline): SNHLY, FYNNEI. CDR3 amino acids: CASSGSGTEYGYTF. In DNA form, the CDR3 reads TGTGCCAGCAGTGGGTCCGGGACGGAGTATGGCTACACCTTC.

This chain joins TRBV5-6 and TRBJ2-4, with TRBD1 matching over 7 bases. The germline gives CDR1 SGHDT, CDR2 YYEEEE. The CDR3 is 15 amino acids. Trimming removed 1 base from V and 8 bases from J; junction bases left unmatched: 9. The CDR3 DNA reads as TGTGCCAGCAGCTTGATTCGGTCAGGGGGAGACATTCAGTACTTC. Encoded protein: CASSLIRSGGDIQYF. Drawing the rest from reference TRBV5-6 and TRBJ2-4, the complete variable domain is DAGVTQSPTHLIKTRGQQVTLRCSPKSGHDTVSWYQQALGQGPQFIFQYYEEEERQRGNFPDRFSGHQFPNYSSELNVNALLLGDSALYLCASSLIRSGGDIQYFGAGTRLSVL.

This clone has a handful of counts. This chain links TRBV28 with TRBJ1-1; D is possibly TRBD1 (5 bases). This CDR3 contains 17 residues. Germline V gene sequence: CDR1 MDHEN, CDR2 SYDVKM. Trimming cost V 6 bases and J 1 base, with 21 bases left between them. In DNA form, the CDR3 reads TGTGCCAGCAGCCCCGTCCGGGCCGACACAGGGAACACTGAAGCTTTCTTT. Protein product: CASSPVRADTGNTEAFF.

This chain connects TRBV27 to TRBJ1-2; no clear D gene. This CDR3 is built from 16 residues. V was clipped by 5 bases and J by 0 bases, with 16 bases between them. Germline values: CDR1 MNHEY, CDR2 SMNVEV (reference sequence). DNA for the CDR3: TGTGCCAGCAGTCCTCGAGGAAAAACCTCTAACTATGGCTACACCTTC. This codes for CASSPRGKTSNYGYTF.

The rearrangement joins TRBV4-2 to TRBJ2-2; 15 positions agree with TRBD2. Per the germline V gene, CDR1 is LGHNA and CDR2 is YNFKEQ. V gave up 0 bases and J gave up 6 bases; unmatched junction bases: 5. The CDR3 consists of 18 residues. The CDR3 here is CASSQEWTSGGAAGELFF. CDR3 coding DNA: TGTGCCAGCAGCCAAGAGTGGACTAGCGGGGGGGCCGCCGGGGAGCTGTTTTTT.

This rearrangement joins TRBV19 to TRBJ2-2; weak D call: TRBD2 (5 bases). V was trimmed by 3 bases and J by 5 bases, leaving 10 bases between them. Germline values: CDR1 LNHDA, CDR2 SQIVND (reference sequence). The CDR3 is 14 residues long. CDR3 sequence reads: CASSIRPGTGELFF. CDR3 DNA: TGTGCCAGTAGTATTCGACCGGGGACCGGGGAGCTGTTTTTT.

The chain combines TRBV4-3 with TRBJ1-2; possible D gene TRBD1, 6 bases. The ends were cut back, 5 bases at V and 8 bases at J, with 21 bases in the middle. In germline, CDR1 is LGHNA, CDR2 YSLEER. This CDR3 is 15 amino acids long. The CDR3 protein is CASSTLPDRPGGYTF. CDR3 nucleotides: TGCGCCAGCAGCACACTTCCCGACAGGCCTGGGGGCTACACCTTC.

The chain employs TRBV15 and TRBJ1-5, with 7 bases that match TRBD1. Unmatched junction bases numbered 10, after V lost 5 bases and J lost 6 bases. This CDR3 contains 15 residues. Germline CDR1 LNHNV, CDR2 YYDKDF (reference sequence). CDR3 region: CATSASTGRFQPQHF. The CDR3, as DNA: TGTGCCACCAGCGCTTCGACAGGGAGGTTTCAGCCCCAGCATTTT. Complete variable domain (other parts from reference TRBV15 and TRBJ1-5): DAMVIQNPRYQVTQFGKPVTLSCSQTLNHNVMYWYQQKSSQAPKLLFHYYDKDFNNEADTPDNFQSRRPNTSFCFLDIRSPGLGDTAMYLCATSASTGRFQPQHFGDGTRLSIL.

This clone has only one observation. The CDR3, as DNA: TGTGCCAGCAGCTTAGTCGGTTTCCAGCCGCCGTCGAACACTGAAGCTTTCTTT. This gives the protein CASSLVGFQPPSNTEAFF. The chain joins TRBV11-2 to TRBJ1-1; D not resolved. CDR1 SGHAT and CDR2 FQNNGV come from the germline V gene. There are 18 residues in the CDR3. With 1 base removed from V and 1 base from J, the gap between germline ends came to 19 bases.

CDR3 in amino acids: CASSSGQGNEKLFF. The CDR3 nucleotides are TGTGCCAGTAGTTCCGGACAGGGAAACGAAAAACTGTTTTTT. The chain joins TRBV19 to TRBJ1-4; 8 positions agree with TRBD1. Trimming cost V 5 bases and J 8 bases; bases outside gene matches: 7. The germline CDR1 and CDR2 sequences are LNHDA and SQIVND (reference sequence). The CDR3 has 14 residues.

The count of this clone is one. The V call is TRBV5-6, the J call TRBJ2-2; D is undetermined. CDR1 is SGHDT, CDR2 YYEEEE, per germline. CDR3 length: 14 amino acids. V lost 2 bases to trimming and J lost 7 bases, with 12 bases between them. The CDR3 coding sequence is TGTGCCAGCAGCTTCAGCAGCACGGACGGGGAGCTGTTTTTT. Residues: CASSFSSTDGELFF.

The chain uses TRBV19 and TRBJ2-7; tentative D call: TRBD1 (6 bases). Trimming cost V 3 bases and J 0 bases, with 9 bases left between them. Germline V gives CDR1 LNHDA, CDR2 SQIVND (reference sequence). The CDR3 is 14 residues long. In nucleotides, the CDR3 is TGTGCCAGTAGTATCGGGACACCCTCCTACGAGCAGTACTTC. It is translated as CASSIGTPSYEQYF.

This chain joins TRBV5-6 and TRBJ1-2; tentatively, D is TRBD1 (6 bases). Germline CDR1 is SGHDT and CDR2 is YYEEEE. The CDR3 covers 14 residues. Trimming left V 4 bases short and J 3 bases short, with 13 bases between. The CDR3 protein is CASSRSGDDYGYTF. CDR3 in DNA: TGTGCCAGCAGCCGATCAGGGGACGACTATGGCTACACCTTC. Filled out from reference TRBV5-6 and TRBJ1-2, the complete variable domain reads DAGVTQSPTHLIKTRGQQVTLRCSPKSGHDTVSWYQQALGQGPQFIFQYYEEEERQRGNFPDRFSGHQFPNYSSELNVNALLLGDSALYLCASSRSGDDYGYTFGSGTRLTVV.

The chain joins TRBV11-2 to TRBJ2-1; 12 bases are a match to TRBD2. The CDR3 has 16 amino acids. The J segment lost 3 bases and the V segment lost 5 bases, leaving 5 bases of the junction unmatched. Germline CDR1 and CDR2: SGHAT and FQNNGV. This CDR3 is CASSQTSGGFYNEQFF. The CDR3 DNA follows: TGTGCCAGCAGCCAGACTAGCGGGGGTTTCTACAATGAGCAGTTCTTC. The entire variable domain, with the rest obtained from reference TRBV11-2 and TRBJ2-1, is as follows: EAGVAQSPRYKIIEKRQSVAFWCNPISGHATLYWYQQILGQGPKLLIQFQNNGVVDDSQLPKDRFSAERLKGVDSTLKIQPAKLEDSAVYLCASSQTSGGFYNEQFFGPGTRLTVL.

The rearrangement uses TRBV27 and TRBJ1-4, with TRBD1 matching 10 bases. The V gene end was trimmed by 5 bases and the J gene end by 8 bases; junction bases not matched to a gene: 8. Germline CDR1 is MNHEY and CDR2 is SMNVEV (reference sequence). This CDR3 is 15 amino acids long. The DNA for the CDR3 is TGTGCCAGCAGTCTAGGACAGGGGGATGCCGAAAAACTGTTTTTT. It encodes CASSLGQGDAEKLFF.